This T cell receptor (beta chain) was sequenced for a study of blood T cell repertoires in COVID-19. This CDR3 is 19 amino acids long. The junction had 17 bases not matched to a gene; V was cut back by 10 bases and J by 1 base. Germline V gene sequence: CDR1 LNHDA, CDR2 SQIVND (reference sequence). Data came from immunoSEQ multiplex PCR; TCRdb stores just in-frame clones and leaves some out. The sample contains about 420,000 clones, about 90% of which appear only once. Sequenced: peripheral blood. The TCR sequence derives from a man younger than 30 with COVID-19, enrolled during active disease. This chain uses TRBV19 with TRBJ2-7, with 15 bases identical to TRBD2. The DNA for the CDR3 is TGTGCCACCCGCCAGAGGACTAGCGGGGGGGCTGGTGTGTCCTACGAGCAGTACTTC. Encoded protein: CATRQRTSGGAGVSYEQYF.